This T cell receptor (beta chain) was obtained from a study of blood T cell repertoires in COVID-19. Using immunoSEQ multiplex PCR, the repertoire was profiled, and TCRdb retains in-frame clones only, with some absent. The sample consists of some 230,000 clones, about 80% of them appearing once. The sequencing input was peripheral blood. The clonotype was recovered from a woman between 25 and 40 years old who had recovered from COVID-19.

The CDR3 DNA is TGTGCCAGCAGGGACAGGGGATTATCCTACGAGCAGTACTTC. This sequence encodes CASRDRGLSYEQYF. The gene calls are TRBV28 and TRBJ2-7, with 9 bases that match TRBD1. V trimming: 6 bases; J trimming: 1 base; junction bases outside the gene matches: 4. The V gene's germline CDR1 is MDHEN and CDR2 SYDVKM. The CDR3 covers 14 residues.